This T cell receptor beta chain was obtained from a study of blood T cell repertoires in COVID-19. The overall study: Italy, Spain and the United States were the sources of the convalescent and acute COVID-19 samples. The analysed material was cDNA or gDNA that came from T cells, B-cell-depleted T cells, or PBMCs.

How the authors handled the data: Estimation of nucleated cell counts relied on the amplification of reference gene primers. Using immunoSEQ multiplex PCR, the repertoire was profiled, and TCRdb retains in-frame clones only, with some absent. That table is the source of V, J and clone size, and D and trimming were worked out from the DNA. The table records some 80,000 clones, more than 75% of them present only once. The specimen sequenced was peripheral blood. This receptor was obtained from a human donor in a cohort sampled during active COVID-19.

The CDR3 DNA follows: TGTGCCAGCTCACCACCCGGTCTTCTTAGCAATCAGCCCCAGCATTTT. This translates into CASSPPGLLSNQPQHF. This chain joins TRBV18 and TRBJ1-5; D is unresolved. This CDR3 contains 16 residues. V gave up 0 bases and J gave up 0 bases, with 9 bases separating them. CDR1 and CDR2 (germline): KGHSH, LQKENI.